These 17 T cell receptor beta chains share one sample of origin, sequenced in a study of blood T cell repertoires in COVID-19 (dated by TCRdb to the early 2020s). The library relied on the immunoSEQ multiplex PCR assay. TCRdb retrieved this table from immuneACCESS and kept in-frame rearrangements only. Not all clones are present; in checked studies, unresolved V genes account for under half, and no reason is known for the remainder. The table for this sample lists about 170,000 clones; 88% of them were counted only once. About a quarter of the sample comes from the top ten. Sequenced input: peripheral blood. The receptor set was obtained from a man between 60 and 75 years old with acute or convalescent COVID-19.

On this clone: Other DNA sequences within the sample encode an identical CDR3. The rearrangement links TRBV7-2 to TRBJ1-5, with D possibly TRBD1 on 6 matching bases. Germline V lookup: CDR1 SGHTA, CDR2 FQGNSA. The CDR3 has 15 amino acids. Trimming pared 5 bases from V and 2 bases from J, leaving 13 bases between. In DNA form, the CDR3 reads TGTGCCAGCAGCCCAAGAGCAGGGGGCAATCAGCCCCAGCATTTT. It yields the protein CASSPRAGGNQPQHF.

The chain employs TRBV14 and TRBJ1-2; 9 bases are a match to TRBD1. The germline CDR1 and CDR2 sequences are SGHDN and FVKESK. The CDR3 consists of 15 residues. The J segment lost 6 bases and the V segment lost 3 bases, leaving 8 bases of the junction unmatched. CDR3 in amino acids: CASSQDRGGWNGYTF. The CDR3, as DNA: TGTGCCAGCAGCCAGGACAGGGGAGGATGGAATGGCTACACCTTC. Filled out from reference TRBV14 and TRBJ1-2, the complete variable domain reads EAGVTQFPSHSVIEKGQTVTLRCDPISGHDNLYWYRRVMGKEIKFLLHFVKESKQDESGMPNNRFLAERTGGTYSTLKVQPAELEDSGVYFCASSQDRGGWNGYTFGSGTRLTVV.

This rearrangement joins TRBV18 to TRBJ2-4; perhaps TRBD1 as D (5 bases). CDR3 length equals 11 residues. Trimming cost V 9 bases and J 8 bases, with 11 bases left between them. Per the germline V gene, CDR1 is KGHSH and CDR2 is LQKENI. CDR3 in DNA: TGTGCCAGGGGCCCAGGGTACATTCAGTACTTC. Its translation is CARGPGYIQYF.

The rearrangement uses TRBV7-2 and TRBJ2-3, with 7 bases aligning to TRBD2. The length of the CDR3 is 13 residues. CDR1 is SGHTA and CDR2 is FQGNSA in the germline V gene. Trimming cost V 7 bases and J 5 bases; bases outside gene matches: 6. CDR3 sequence reads: CASTPWEGDTQYF. The CDR3 DNA is TGTGCCAGCACCCCGTGGGAGGGAGATACGCAGTATTTT.

The count of this clone is one. This rearrangement joins TRBV27 to TRBJ1-4; D remains unclear. The V end lost 5 bases, the J end lost 8 bases, and 15 bases lay between the germline ends. There are 14 residues in the CDR3. CDR1 is MNHEY and CDR2 is SMNVEV in the germline V gene (reference sequence). CDR3 amino acids: CASSRPGFQEKLFF. CDR3 in DNA: TGTGCCAGCAGTAGACCCGGGTTCCAGGAAAAACTGTTTTTT.

The V and J genes are TRBV10-3 and TRBJ2-7; possibly TRBD1 for D (6 bases). Deletions cut 2 bases from V and 7 bases from J, with 9 bases between. Germline CDR1 ENHRY, CDR2 SYGVKD. The CDR3 spans 12 residues. CDR3 bases: TGTGCCATCAGTGAGACGCAGGGGGAGCAGTACTTC. Translated, it gives CAISETQGEQYF.

V gene TRBV3-1 (or the pseudogene TRBV3-2) combines with J gene TRBJ1-1; possibly TRBD1 for D (5 bases). Trimming pared 4 bases from V and 4 bases from J, leaving 13 bases between. The CDR3 is made up of 14 amino acids. Germline values: CDR1 LGHDT, CDR2 YNNKEL (reference sequence). The CDR3 is CASSRKGLGTEAFF. For the CDR3, the DNA is TGTGCCAGCAGCCGGAAGGGGTTGGGCACTGAAGCTTTCTTT.

The table lists this clone with a few counts. The gene calls are TRBV30 and TRBJ1-2; 9 positions match TRBD1. Germline values: CDR1 GTSNPN, CDR2 SVGIG (reference sequence). The CDR3 is 14 amino acids. With 2 bases clipped from V and 6 bases from J, the junction kept 7 bases outside the gene matches. The CDR3: CAWSTGTGSDGYTF. The CDR3 bases are TGTGCCTGGAGTACCGGGACAGGGTCTGATGGCTACACCTTC.

This chain links TRBV7-9 with TRBJ2-5, with 10 bases lining up with TRBD2. CDR3 length: 15 amino acids. Germline assignment: CDR1 SEHNR and CDR2 FQNEAQ (reference sequence). V lost 3 bases, J lost 7 bases, and 8 bases stayed unmatched. The CDR3 is CASSFPGLASGTQYF. The DNA of the CDR3 is TGTGCCAGCAGCTTTCCGGGACTAGCGTCTGGGACCCAGTACTTC.

CDR3 region: CASSPSGGFTQPQHF. The DNA of the CDR3 is TGTGCCAGCAGCCCTTCAGGGGGTTTTACTCAGCCCCAGCATTTT. This chain connects TRBV28 to TRBJ1-5, with 7 bases identical to TRBD1. CDR3 length equals 15 residues. The V and J ends lost 6 bases and 6 bases, in that order; junction bases with no gene match: 11. Germline V gene sequence: CDR1 MDHEN, CDR2 SYDVKM. Filled out from reference TRBV28 and TRBJ1-5, the complete variable domain reads DVKVTQSSRYLVKRTGEKVFLECVQDMDHENMFWYRQDPGLGLRLIYFSYDVKMKEKGDIPEGYSVSREKKERFSLILESASTNQTSMYLCASSPSGGFTQPQHFGDGTRLSIL.

The chain combines TRBV20-1 with TRBJ2-5; 11 bases are shared with TRBD2. The CDR3 length is 15 residues. CDR1 is DFQATT and CDR2 is SNEGSKA in the germline V gene (reference sequence). With 3 bases clipped from V and 3 bases from J, the junction kept 6 bases outside the gene matches. The CDR3 DNA sequence: TGCAGTGCTAGTGGGTTAGCGGGGGGGAAAGAGACCCAGTACTTC. Its translation: CSASGLAGGKETQYF.

CDR3 in amino acids: CASSSQKGDGYTF. CDR3 bases: TGTGCCAGCAGCTCGCAGAAAGGGGATGGCTACACCTTC. The chain carries TRBV7-9 and TRBJ1-2, with D perhaps TRBD1 (5 bases). The V and J ends lost 4 bases and 6 bases respectively, with 12 bases between them. The CDR3 length is 13 residues. Germline CDR1 is SEHNR and CDR2 is FQNEAQ (reference sequence).

The V call is TRBV5-4, the J call TRBJ1-2, with 9 bases that match TRBD1. The ends lost 2 bases at V and 4 bases at J; junction bases unmatched: 15. Germline V lookup: CDR1 SGHNT, CDR2 YYREEE (reference sequence). The CDR3 contains 18 residues. CDR3 sequence: CASSLRRDTGGATYGYTF. For the CDR3, the DNA is TGTGCCAGCAGCTTAAGGCGGGATACAGGGGGCGCAACCTATGGCTACACCTTC.

This chain connects TRBV12-5 to TRBJ1-3; D gene ambiguous. V lost 3 bases, J lost 4 bases, and 7 bases lay in between. The germline CDR1 and CDR2 sequences are LGHNT and FRNRAP. The CDR3 has 13 residues. In DNA form, the CDR3 reads TGTGCTAGTGGTTTAGCCCGAGGAAACACCATATATTTT. Translating gives CASGLARGNTIYF.

This clone was detected a few times. This chain uses TRBV5-4 with TRBJ2-2; 7 nucleotides agree with TRBD2. This CDR3 contains 15 residues. The ends lost 3 bases at V and 4 bases at J; junction bases unmatched: 6. Per the germline V gene, CDR1 is SGHNT and CDR2 is YYREEE (reference sequence). The CDR3 bases are TGTGCCAGCAGCTCCGAGCGGGGAGGCACCGGGGAGCTGTTTTTT. Its translation is CASSSERGGTGELFF.

The chain employs TRBV27 and TRBJ2-1; D is possibly TRBD2 (6 bases). CDR3 length: 15 residues. The germline gives CDR1 MNHEY, CDR2 SMNVEV (reference sequence). V lost 3 bases, J lost 3 bases, and 12 bases lay in between. CDR3 sequence: CASSFMAGIYNEQFF. CDR3 DNA sequence: TGTGCCAGCAGTTTTATGGCGGGAATCTACAATGAGCAGTTCTTC.

The chain has TRBV6-6 and TRBJ2-1; 11 bases are a match to TRBD1. Germline assignment: CDR1 MNHNY and CDR2 SVGAGI (reference sequence). The CDR3 has 14 amino acids. J was trimmed by 4 bases and V by 5 bases; bases with no gene match: 1. CDR3 bases: TGTGCCAGCAGTGGGACAGGGGGTTACAATGAGCAGTTCTTC. Translated, it gives CASSGTGGYNEQFF.